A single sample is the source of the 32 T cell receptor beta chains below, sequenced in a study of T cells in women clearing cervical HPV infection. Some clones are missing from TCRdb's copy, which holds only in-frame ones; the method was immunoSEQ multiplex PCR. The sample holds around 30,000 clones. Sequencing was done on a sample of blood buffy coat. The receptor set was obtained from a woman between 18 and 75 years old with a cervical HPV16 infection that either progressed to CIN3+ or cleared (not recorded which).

The chain's CDR3 is CASSLAGRSYEQYF. Incomplete CDR3 DNA: TGTGCCAGCAGCTTGGCCGGCAGGAGCTACGAG. This chain links TRBV5-4 with TRBJ2-7; D uncertain. The CDR3 end lies 3 residues beyond the end of the read and is filled in from the germline J gene. V was trimmed by 0 bases and J by 3 bases, leaving 10 bases between them. The germline CDR1 and CDR2 sequences are SGHNT and YYREEE (reference sequence). The CDR3 is 14 amino acids.

This chain's CDR3 is CASSFGTTSNQPQHF. The part of the CDR3 DNA that was read is TGTGCCAGCAGCTTCGGGACAACTAGCAATCAGCCC. This chain uses TRBV5-6 with TRBJ1-5; perhaps TRBD1 as D (6 bases). Read sequence stops 3 residues before the CDR3 end, and the germline J gene provides the missing end. The CDR3 consists of 15 residues. Trimming pared 2 bases from V and 0 bases from J, leaving 9 bases between. CDR1 is SGHDT and CDR2 is YYEEEE in the germline V gene.

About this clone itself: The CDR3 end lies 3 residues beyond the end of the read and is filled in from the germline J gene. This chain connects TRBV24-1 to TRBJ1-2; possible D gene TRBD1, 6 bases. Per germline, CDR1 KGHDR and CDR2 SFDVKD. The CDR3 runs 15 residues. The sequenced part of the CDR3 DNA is TGTGCCACCAAGGCTGGCAGGGGAGAAGTGGAGGGC. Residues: CATKAGRGEVEG. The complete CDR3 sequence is CATKAGRGEVEGYTF.

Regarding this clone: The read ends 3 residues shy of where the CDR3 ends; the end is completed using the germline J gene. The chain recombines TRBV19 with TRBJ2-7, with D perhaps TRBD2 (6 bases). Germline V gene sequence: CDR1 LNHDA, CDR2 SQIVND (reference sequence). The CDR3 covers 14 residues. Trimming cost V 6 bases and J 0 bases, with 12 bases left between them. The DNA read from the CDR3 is TGTGCCAGTAGAGTAGCGGAGTCCTCCTACGAG. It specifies CASRVAESSYE. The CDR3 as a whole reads CASRVAESSYEQYF. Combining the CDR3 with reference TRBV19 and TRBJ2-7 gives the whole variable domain DGGITQSPKYLFRKEGQNVTLSCEQNLNHDAMYWYRQDPGQGLRLIYYSQIVNDFQKGDIAEGYSVSREKKESFPLTVTSAQKNPTAFYLCASRVAESSYEQYFGPGTRLTVT.

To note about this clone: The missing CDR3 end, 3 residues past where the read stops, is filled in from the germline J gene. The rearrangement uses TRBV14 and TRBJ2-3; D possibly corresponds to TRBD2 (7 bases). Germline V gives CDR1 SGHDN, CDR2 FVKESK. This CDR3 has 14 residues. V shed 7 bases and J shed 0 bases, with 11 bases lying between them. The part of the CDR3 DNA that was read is TGTGCCAGCAAGGGGGGGCTGAGCACAGATACG. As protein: CASKGGLSTDT. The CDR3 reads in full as CASKGGLSTDTQYF.

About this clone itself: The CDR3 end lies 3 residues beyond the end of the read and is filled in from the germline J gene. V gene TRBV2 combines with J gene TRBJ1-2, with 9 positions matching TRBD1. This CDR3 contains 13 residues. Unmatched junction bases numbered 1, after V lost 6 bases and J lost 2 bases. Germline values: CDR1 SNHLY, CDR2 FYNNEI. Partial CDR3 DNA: TGTGCCAGCAGCGGGACAGGGAACTATGGC. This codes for CASSGTGNYG. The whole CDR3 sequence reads CASSGTGNYGYTF.

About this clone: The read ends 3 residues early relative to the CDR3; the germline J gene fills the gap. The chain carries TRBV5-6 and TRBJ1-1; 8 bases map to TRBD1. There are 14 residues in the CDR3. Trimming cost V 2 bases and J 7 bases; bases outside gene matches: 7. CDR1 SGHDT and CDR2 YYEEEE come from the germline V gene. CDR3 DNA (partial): TGTGCCAGCAGCTTCGGACAGGGTGTAGGTGAA. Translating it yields CASSFGQGVGE. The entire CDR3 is CASSFGQGVGEAFF.

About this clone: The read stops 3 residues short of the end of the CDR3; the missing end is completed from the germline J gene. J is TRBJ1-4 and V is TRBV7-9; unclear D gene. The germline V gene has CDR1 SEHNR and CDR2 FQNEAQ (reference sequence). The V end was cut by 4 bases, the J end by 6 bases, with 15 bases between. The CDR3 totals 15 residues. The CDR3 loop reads CASSSLIVVDEKLFF. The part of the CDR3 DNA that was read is TGTGCCAGCAGCTCGTTAATAGTTGTGGATGAAAAA.

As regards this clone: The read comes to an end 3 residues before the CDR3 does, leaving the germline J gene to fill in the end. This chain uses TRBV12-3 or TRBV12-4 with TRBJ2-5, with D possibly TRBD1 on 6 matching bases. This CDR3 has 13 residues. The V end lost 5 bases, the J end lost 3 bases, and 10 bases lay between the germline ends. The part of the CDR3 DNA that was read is TGTGCCAGCAGTCCACAGGGAGAAGAGACC. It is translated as CASSPQGEET. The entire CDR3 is CASSPQGEETQYF.

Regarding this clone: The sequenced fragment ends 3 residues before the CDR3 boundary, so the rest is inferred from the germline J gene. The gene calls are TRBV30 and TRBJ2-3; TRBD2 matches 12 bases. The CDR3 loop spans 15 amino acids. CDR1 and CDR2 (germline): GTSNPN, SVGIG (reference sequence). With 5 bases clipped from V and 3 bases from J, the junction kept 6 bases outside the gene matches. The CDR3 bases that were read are TGTGCCTGGGGAGGACTAGCGGGATCGACAGATACG. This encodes CAWGGLAGSTDT. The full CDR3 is CAWGGLAGSTDTQYF.

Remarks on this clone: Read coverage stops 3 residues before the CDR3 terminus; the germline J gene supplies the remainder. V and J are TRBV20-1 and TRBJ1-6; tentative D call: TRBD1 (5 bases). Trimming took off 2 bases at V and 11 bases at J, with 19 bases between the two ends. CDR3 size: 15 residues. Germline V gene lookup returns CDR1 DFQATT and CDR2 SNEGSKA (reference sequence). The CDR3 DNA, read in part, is TGCAGTGCTAGACGTCGAGGGGCCGAGGGTACACCC. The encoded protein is CSARRRGAEGTP. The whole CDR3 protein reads CSARRRGAEGTPLHF.

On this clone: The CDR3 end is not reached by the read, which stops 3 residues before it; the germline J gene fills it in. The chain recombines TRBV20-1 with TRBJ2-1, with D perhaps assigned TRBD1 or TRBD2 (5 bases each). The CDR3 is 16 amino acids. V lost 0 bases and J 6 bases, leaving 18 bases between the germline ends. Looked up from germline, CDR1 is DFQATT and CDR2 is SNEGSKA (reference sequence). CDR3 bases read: TGCAGTGCTAGAGATCCCCAGGGAGCGATAGGCAATGAG. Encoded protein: CSARDPQGAIGNE. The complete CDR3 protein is CSARDPQGAIGNEQFF.

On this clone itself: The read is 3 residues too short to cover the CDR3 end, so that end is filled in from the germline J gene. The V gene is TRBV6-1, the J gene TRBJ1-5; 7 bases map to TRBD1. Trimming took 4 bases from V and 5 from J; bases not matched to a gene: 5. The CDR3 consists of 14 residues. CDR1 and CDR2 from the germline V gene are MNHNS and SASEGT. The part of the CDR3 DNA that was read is TGTGCCAGCAGTGGACAGGGACTGGATCAGCCC. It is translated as CASSGQGLDQP. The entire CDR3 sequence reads CASSGQGLDQPQHF.

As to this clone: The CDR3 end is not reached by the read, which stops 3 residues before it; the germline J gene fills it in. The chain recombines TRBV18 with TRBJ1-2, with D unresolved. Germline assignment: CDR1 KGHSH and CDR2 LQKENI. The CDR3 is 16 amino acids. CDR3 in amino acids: CASSSSAGGSYNDYTF. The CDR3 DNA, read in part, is TGTGCCAGCTCATCCTCAGCGGGAGGCTCCTACAATGAC.

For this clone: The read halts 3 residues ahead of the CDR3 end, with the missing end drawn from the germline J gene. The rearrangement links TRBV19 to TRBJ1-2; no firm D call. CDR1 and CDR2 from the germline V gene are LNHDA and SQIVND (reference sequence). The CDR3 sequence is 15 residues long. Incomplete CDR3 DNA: TGTGCCAGTAGTAATCCCTTGAAAACGTACAATGAC. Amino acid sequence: CASSNPLKTYND. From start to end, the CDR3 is CASSNPLKTYNDYTF.

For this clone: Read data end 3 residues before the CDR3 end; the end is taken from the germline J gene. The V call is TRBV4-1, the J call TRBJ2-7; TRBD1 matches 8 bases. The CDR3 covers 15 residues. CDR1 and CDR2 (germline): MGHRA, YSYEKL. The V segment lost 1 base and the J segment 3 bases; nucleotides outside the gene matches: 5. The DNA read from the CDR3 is TGCGCCAGCAGCCAAGTTGGGACAGGCTACTACGAG. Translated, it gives CASSQVGTGYYE. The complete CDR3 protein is CASSQVGTGYYEQYF.

Partial CDR3 DNA: TGCGCCAGCAGCTCCCAGGGGGTCGAAAACATT. This translates into CASSSQGVENI. The complete CDR3 sequence is CASSSQGVENIQYF. This chain links TRBV5-1 with TRBJ2-4, with 7 bases aligning to TRBD1. The read terminates 3 residues before the CDR3 end, so the remaining end is supplied by the germline J gene. The CDR3 loop spans 14 amino acids. In germline, CDR1 is SGHRS, CDR2 YFSETQ. V lost 3 bases to trimming and J lost 5 bases; unmatched junction nucleotides: 5.

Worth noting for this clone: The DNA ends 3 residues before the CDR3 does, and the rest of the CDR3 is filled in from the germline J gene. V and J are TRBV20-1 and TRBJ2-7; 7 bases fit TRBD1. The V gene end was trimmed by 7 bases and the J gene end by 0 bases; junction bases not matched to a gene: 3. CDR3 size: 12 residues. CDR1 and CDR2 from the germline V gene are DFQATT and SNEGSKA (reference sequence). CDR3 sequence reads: CSVDRDSYEQYF. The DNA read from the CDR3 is TGCAGTGTCGACAGGGACTCCTACGAG.

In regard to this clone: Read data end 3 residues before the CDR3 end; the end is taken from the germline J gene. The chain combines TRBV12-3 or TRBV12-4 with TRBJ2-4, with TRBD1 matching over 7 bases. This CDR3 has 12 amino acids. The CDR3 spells CASRTGDAPQYF. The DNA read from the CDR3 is TGTGCCAGCAGAACAGGGGACGCGCCT.

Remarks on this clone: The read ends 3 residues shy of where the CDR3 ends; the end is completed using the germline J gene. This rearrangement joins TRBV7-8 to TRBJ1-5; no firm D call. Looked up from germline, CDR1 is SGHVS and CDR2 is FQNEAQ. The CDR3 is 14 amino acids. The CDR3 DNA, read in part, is TGTGCCAGCAGCTTTCGACGGACTAGCGGACCC. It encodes CASSFRRTSGP. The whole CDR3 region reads CASSFRRTSGPQHF.

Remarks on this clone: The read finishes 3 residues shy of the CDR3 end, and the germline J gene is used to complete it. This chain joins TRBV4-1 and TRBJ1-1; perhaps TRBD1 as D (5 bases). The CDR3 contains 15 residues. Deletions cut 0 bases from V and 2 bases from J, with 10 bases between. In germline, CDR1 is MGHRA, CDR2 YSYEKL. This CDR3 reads CASSQEWGTNTEAFF. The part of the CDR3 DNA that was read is TGCGCCAGCAGCCAAGAATGGGGGACTAACACTGAA.

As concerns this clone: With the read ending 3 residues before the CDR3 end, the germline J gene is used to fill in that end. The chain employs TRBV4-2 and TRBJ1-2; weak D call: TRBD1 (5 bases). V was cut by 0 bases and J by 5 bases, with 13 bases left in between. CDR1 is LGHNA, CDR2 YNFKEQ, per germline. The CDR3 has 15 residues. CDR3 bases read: TGTGCCAGCAGCCAAGATTCCGGGGGGAGTTATGGC. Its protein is CASSQDSGGSYG. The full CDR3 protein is CASSQDSGGSYGYTF.

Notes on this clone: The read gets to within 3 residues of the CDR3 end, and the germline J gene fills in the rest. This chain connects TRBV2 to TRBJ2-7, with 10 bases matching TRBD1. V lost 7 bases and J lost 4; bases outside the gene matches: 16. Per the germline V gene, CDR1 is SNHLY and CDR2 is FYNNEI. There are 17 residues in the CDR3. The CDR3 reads CASTEKIRTGGKYEQYF. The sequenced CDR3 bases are TGTGCCAGCACCGAGAAAATCAGGACAGGGGGGAAGTACGAG.

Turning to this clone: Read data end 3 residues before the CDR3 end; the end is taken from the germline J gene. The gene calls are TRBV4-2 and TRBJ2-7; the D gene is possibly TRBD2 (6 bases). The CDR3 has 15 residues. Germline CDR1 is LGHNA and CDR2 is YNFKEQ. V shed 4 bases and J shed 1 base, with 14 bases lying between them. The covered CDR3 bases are TGTGCCAGCAGCCCCGGGGGAGCGAAATCCTACGAG. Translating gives CASSPGGAKSYE. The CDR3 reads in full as CASSPGGAKSYEQYF.

CDR3 amino acids: CASSDGQGTDTQYF. The DNA read from the CDR3 is TGCGCCAGCAGTGACGGACAGGGCACAGATACG. V usage is TRBV10-1 and J usage is TRBJ2-3; 7 nucleotides match TRBD1. The read gets to within 3 residues of the CDR3 end, and the germline J gene fills in the rest. Germline-derived CDR1 and CDR2 are WNHNN and SYGVQD (reference sequence). Unmatched junction bases numbered 1, after V lost 3 bases and J lost 1 base. The CDR3 has 14 residues.

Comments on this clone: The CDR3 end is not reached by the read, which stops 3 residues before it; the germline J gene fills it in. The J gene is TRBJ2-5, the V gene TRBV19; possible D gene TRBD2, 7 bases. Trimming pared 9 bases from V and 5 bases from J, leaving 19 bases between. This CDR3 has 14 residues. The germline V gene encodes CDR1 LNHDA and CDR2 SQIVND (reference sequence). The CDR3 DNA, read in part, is TGTGCCAGATGGGCTGGGGGGGGGCGGGAGACC. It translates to CARWAGGGRET. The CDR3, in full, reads CARWAGGGRETQYF.

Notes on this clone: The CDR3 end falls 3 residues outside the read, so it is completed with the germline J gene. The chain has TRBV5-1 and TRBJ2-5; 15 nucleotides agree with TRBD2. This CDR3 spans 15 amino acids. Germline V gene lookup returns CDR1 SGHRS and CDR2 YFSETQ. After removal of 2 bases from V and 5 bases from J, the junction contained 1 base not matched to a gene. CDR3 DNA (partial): TGCGCCAGCAGCTTAGGGACTAGCGGGAGGGAGACC. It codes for CASSLGTSGRET. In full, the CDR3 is CASSLGTSGRETQYF.

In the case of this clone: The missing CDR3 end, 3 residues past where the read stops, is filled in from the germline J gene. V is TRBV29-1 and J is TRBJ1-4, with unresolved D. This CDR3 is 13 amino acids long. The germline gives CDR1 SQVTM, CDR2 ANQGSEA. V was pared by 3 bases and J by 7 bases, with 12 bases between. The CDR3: CSVDQGYGEKLFF. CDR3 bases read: TGCAGCGTTGATCAAGGGTACGGTGAAAAA. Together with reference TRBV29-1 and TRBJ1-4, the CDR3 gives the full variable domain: SAVISQKPSRDICQRGTSLTIQCQVDSQVTMMFWYRQQPGQSLTLIATANQGSEATYESGFVIDKFPISRPNLTFSTLTVSNMSPEDSSIYLCSVDQGYGEKLFFGSGTQLSVL.

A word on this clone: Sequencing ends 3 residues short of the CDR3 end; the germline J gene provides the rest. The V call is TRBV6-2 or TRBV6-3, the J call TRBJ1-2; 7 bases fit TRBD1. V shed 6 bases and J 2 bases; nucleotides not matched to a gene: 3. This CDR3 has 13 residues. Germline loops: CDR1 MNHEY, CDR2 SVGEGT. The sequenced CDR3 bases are TGTGCCAGCAGCAGACAGGGAAACTATGGC. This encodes CASSRQGNYG. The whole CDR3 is CASSRQGNYGYTF.

The CDR3 is CAWSVQINYGYTF. The sequenced part of the CDR3 DNA is TGTGCCTGGAGTGTCCAGATAAACTATGGC. This chain joins TRBV30 and TRBJ1-2; D uncertain. The CDR3 goes on 3 residues after the read ends, and that part is filled in from the germline J gene. Germline assignment: CDR1 GTSNPN and CDR2 SVGIG (reference sequence). The length of the CDR3 is 13 residues. V was shortened by 0 bases and J by 2 bases, with 7 bases between the two germline ends.

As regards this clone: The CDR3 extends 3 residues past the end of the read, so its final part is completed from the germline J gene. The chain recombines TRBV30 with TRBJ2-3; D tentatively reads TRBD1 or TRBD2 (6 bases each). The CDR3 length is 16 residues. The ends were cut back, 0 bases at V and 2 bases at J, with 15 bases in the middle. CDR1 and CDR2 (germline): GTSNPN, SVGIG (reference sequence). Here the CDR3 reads CAWSVVQGGSTDTQYF. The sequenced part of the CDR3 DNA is TGTGCCTGGAGTGTCGTACAGGGAGGTTCCACAGATACG.

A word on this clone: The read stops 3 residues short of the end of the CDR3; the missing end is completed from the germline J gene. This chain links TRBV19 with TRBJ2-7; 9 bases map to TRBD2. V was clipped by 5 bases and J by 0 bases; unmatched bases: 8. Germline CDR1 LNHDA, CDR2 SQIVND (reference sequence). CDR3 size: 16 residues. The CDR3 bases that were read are TGTGCCAGTAGTGGCAGACTAGCGGAAAGCTCCTACGAG. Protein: CASSGRLAESSYE. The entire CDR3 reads CASSGRLAESSYEQYF.